This TCR beta chain was identified during a study of T cell responses to AZD1222 COVID-19 vaccine. It was second doses at about 4 or about 12 weeks that were pooled. The method was immunoSEQ multiplex PCR; TCRdb's version includes in-frame clones alone and lacks a portion of them. The repertoire has about 94,000 clones, roughly 85% of them found once; the top ten carry about 4.5%. The germline gives CDR1 SGHRS, CDR2 YFSETQ. The V gene lost 1 base and the J gene lost 6 bases, with 5 bases spanning the gap. The CDR3 loop spans 12 amino acids. Overall study results and limits: Reportedly, nearly half of unique spike TCRs recognized epitopes outside B.1.351/B.1.1.7 mutations. Increases in Spike-specific TCR breadth and depth were seen after two AZD1222 doses. Among the donors, most were white British and more were female, and clonal diversity was possibly underestimated.

As for this clone: Its matching antigen is unknown.

Sample: peripheral blood, taken 28 days after the second AZD1222 dose. This receptor was obtained from an adult who received the AZD1222 COVID-19 vaccine. V is TRBV5-1 and J is TRBJ2-1; D unclear. Written as DNA, the CDR3 is TGCGCCAGCAGCTTGCCGTCCAATGAGCAGTTCTTC. Translated: CASSLPSNEQFF. Combining the CDR3 with reference TRBV5-1 and TRBJ2-1 gives the whole variable domain KAGVTQTPRYLIKTRGQQVTLSCSPISGHRSVSWYQQTPGQGLQFLFEYFSETQRNKGNFPGRFSGRQFSNSRSEMNVSTLELGDSALYLCASSLPSNEQFFGPGTRLTVL.